This T cell receptor beta chain emerged from a study of blood T cell repertoires in COVID-19. About the study: Whether acute or convalescent, the COVID-19 samples came from the United States, Italy and Spain. From T cells, B-cell-depleted T cells, or PBMCs came the material, which was cDNA or gDNA.

The ends were cut back, 7 bases at V and 0 bases at J, with 13 bases in the middle. Looked up from germline, CDR1 is LNHDA and CDR2 is SQIVND (reference sequence). There are 15 residues in the CDR3. As handled by the study authors: Nucleated cell number was recorded as an estimate derived from reference gene primer amplification. Sequencing was performed with immunoSEQ multiplex PCR; in TCRdb, only in-frame clones are kept and a portion is missing. That table furnishes V, J and clone size, whereas the DNA furnished D and trimming. This repertoire shows fewer than 350,000 clones, approximately 85% found once; its top ten account for approximately 8.5%.

The chain couples TRBV19 to TRBJ1-5; no reliable D call. The TCR originated in a man between 18 and 29 years old with active or convalescent COVID-19. Sequences were obtained from peripheral blood. The CDR3 reads CASIPRRNSNQPQHF. The CDR3 DNA follows: TGTGCCAGTATCCCGCGTCGAAATAGCAATCAGCCCCAGCATTTT.